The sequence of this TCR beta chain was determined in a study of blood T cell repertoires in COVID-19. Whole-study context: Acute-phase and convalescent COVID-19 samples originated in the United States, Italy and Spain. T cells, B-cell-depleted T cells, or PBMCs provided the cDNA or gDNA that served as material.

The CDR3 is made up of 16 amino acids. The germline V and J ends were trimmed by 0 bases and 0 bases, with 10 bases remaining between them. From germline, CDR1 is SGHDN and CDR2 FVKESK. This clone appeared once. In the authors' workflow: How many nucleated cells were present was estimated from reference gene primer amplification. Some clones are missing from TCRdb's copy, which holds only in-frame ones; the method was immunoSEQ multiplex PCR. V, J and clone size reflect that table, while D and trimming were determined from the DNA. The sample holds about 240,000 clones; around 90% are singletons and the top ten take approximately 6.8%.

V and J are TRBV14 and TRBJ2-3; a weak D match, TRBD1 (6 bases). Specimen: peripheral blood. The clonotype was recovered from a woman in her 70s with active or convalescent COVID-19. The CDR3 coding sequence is TGTGCCAGCAGCCAAGATATCAGGGGAAGCACAGATACGCAGTATTTT. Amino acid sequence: CASSQDIRGSTDTQYF.